The present T cell receptor beta chain was sequenced within a study of T cell changes during pregnancy in multiple sclerosis (dated by TCRdb to between 2018 and 2021). For the study in its entirety: The study looked at changes in the T cell repertoire across pregnancy in women with multiple sclerosis.

Regarding this clone: This receptor's antigen is unknown. Base qualities were left out, and no much larger clone turns up one base away.

The library was built by means of the immunoSEQ multiplex PCR assay. As stored in TCRdb, this immuneACCESS dataset retains in-frame rearrangements with V and J assigned. A fraction of the clones does not appear; measured against another copy, unresolved V genes explain less than half of the discrepancy, and the remainder lacks a known reason. The sample data list approximately 100,000 clones, and 91% of these were observed just once. The biggest ten clones account for around 1.6% of the sample. The germline V gene sets CDR1 to SGHTA and CDR2 to FQGTGA. Clipping removes 0 bases from V and 3 bases from J, with 2 as the unmatched junction base count. The CDR3 has 15 amino acids, counting the end cysteine and phenylalanine. Only the CDR3 DNA is retained, 45 bases long and in frame from the first base.

The sample consisted of peripheral blood, taken before pregnancy. Recombination linked TRBV7-3 to TRBJ2-1; 7 bases in the junction line up with TRBD2. This clonotype originated in a female donor with multiple sclerosis, enrolled in a pregnancy study. Read as DNA, the sequence is TGTGCCAGCAGCTTAACCGGGACTAACTACAATGAGCAGTTCTTC. It specifies CASSLTGTNYNEQFF.